Following are 22 T cell receptor beta chains from one sample sequenced in a study of immune evolution from preneoplasia to lung adenocarcinoma. Measured with immunoSEQ multiplex PCR; TCRdb has only the in-frame clones, and not every one. The sample includes thousands of clones, roughly 83% of them seen just once. The sample was FFPE adjacent normal lung tissue. The source of these receptors is a person aged 70 to 80 with lung adenocarcinoma.

The chain uses TRBV7-9 and TRBJ1-3; tentative D call: TRBD1 (5 bases). CDR3 length equals 15 residues. V shed 3 bases and J shed 2 bases, with 11 bases lying between them. CDR1 and CDR2 from the germline V gene are SEHNR and FQNEAQ (reference sequence). CDR3 sequence: CASSFGGLTGNTIYF. In DNA, the CDR3 is TGTGCCAGCAGCTTCGGGGGTTTAACTGGAAACACCATATATTTT. The full variable domain, its missing parts supplied by reference TRBV7-9 and TRBJ1-3, is DTGVSQNPRHKITKRGQNVTFRCDPISEHNRLYWYRQTLGQGPEFLTYFQNEAQLEKSRLLSDRFSAERPKGSFSTLEIQRTEQGDSAMYLCASSFGGLTGNTIYFGEGSWLTVV.

This clone has only a few counts. The gene calls are TRBV30 and TRBJ2-1; 10 bases fit TRBD2. V trimming: 0 bases; J trimming: 8 bases; junction bases outside the gene matches: 19. The CDR3 contains 19 residues. The germline V gene has CDR1 GTSNPN and CDR2 SVGIG (reference sequence). CDR3 coding DNA: TGTGCCTGGAGTGTATTGGCTAGCGGGAGAGGGCAAAGAATCGATGAGCAGTTCTTC. Its protein product is CAWSVLASGRGQRIDEQFF. The full variable domain, with the rest looked up from reference TRBV30 and TRBJ2-1, is SQTIHQWPATLVQPVGSPLSLECTVEGTSNPNLYWYRQAAGRGLQLLFYSVGIGQISSEVPQNLSASRPQDRQFILSSKKLLLSDSGFYLCAWSVLASGRGQRIDEQFFGPGTRLTVL.

This sequence joins TRBV5-1 and TRBJ2-7; TRBD1 aligns across 7 bases. The V and J ends lost 0 bases and 5 bases, in that order; junction bases with no gene match: 8. CDR3 size: 15 residues. Germline V gives CDR1 SGHRS, CDR2 YFSETQ. The CDR3 region has the DNA TGCGCCAGCAGCTTGGAGGAGACAGGGTTTAACGAGCAGTACTTC. This translates into CASSLEETGFNEQYF.

The genes are TRBV7-9 and TRBJ1-6; tentatively, D is TRBD1 (5 bases). The length of the CDR3 is 14 residues. Per the germline V gene, CDR1 is SEHNR and CDR2 is FQNEAQ (reference sequence). Trimming stripped 5 bases from V and 8 bases from J, with 13 bases between. The CDR3 coding sequence is TGTGCCAGCAGCGCGGGACTTTGGGATTCACCCCTCCACTTT. Protein: CASSAGLWDSPLHF.

The rearrangement links TRBV7-2 to TRBJ2-7, with unresolved D. V lost 1 base to trimming and J lost 3 bases, with 4 bases between them. The CDR3 length is 12 residues. Germline CDR1 SGHTA, CDR2 FQGNSA. CDR3 in amino acids: CASSLGSYEQYF. The CDR3 DNA reads as TGTGCCAGCAGCTTAGGGAGCTACGAGCAGTACTTC. Using reference TRBV7-2 and TRBJ2-7 for the parts outside the CDR3, the full variable domain is GAGVSQSPSNKVTEKGKDVELRCDPISGHTALYWYRQSLGQGLEFLIYFQGNSAPDKSGLPSDRFSAERTGGSVSTLTIQRTQQEDSAVYLCASSLGSYEQYFGPGTRLTVT.

This clone turned up a few times. The J gene is TRBJ1-1, the V gene TRBV6-5; D is unresolved. Trimming took off 4 bases at V and 2 bases at J, with 11 bases between the two ends. The CDR3 has 14 amino acids. From germline, CDR1 is MNHEY and CDR2 SVGAGI. CDR3 in DNA: TGTGCCAGCAGTTTTCGGACTGTCAACACTGAAGCTTTCTTT. Translating gives CASSFRTVNTEAFF.

This rearrangement joins TRBV28 to TRBJ2-1; TRBD1 might be the D (6 bases). The CDR3 has 15 residues. V was trimmed by 0 bases and J by 12 bases, leaving 18 bases between them. Per the germline V gene, CDR1 is MDHEN and CDR2 is SYDVKM. CDR3 protein: CASSLWGAVGIGQFF. Here the CDR3 DNA reads TGTGCCAGCAGTTTATGGGGGGCGGTCGGGATTGGGCAGTTCTTC.

The V gene is TRBV20-1, the J gene TRBJ2-1; the D is unclear. This CDR3 has 10 residues. Trimming stripped 3 bases from V and 14 bases from J, with 11 bases between. Germline loops: CDR1 DFQATT, CDR2 SNEGSKA (reference sequence). The CDR3 protein is CSASLALEFF. The CDR3 DNA follows: TGCAGTGCTAGCTTAGCTTTGGAGTTCTTC.

The rearrangement uses TRBV11-3 and TRBJ2-7; D call uncertain. The V end lost 6 bases, the J end lost 1 base, and 10 bases lay between the germline ends. In germline, CDR1 is SGHNT, CDR2 YENEEA. The CDR3 length is 13 residues. The DNA for the CDR3 is TGTGCCAGCAGACCGGCAGGTTCCTACGAGCAGTACTTC. Encoded protein: CASRPAGSYEQYF.

This clone was seen a few times. The chain has TRBV7-3 and TRBJ2-7; 14 nucleotides agree with TRBD2. CDR1 is SGHTA, CDR2 FQGTGA, per germline. The CDR3 runs 15 residues. The V segment lost 5 bases and the J segment 2 bases; nucleotides outside the gene matches: 2. In nucleotides, the CDR3 is TGTGCCAGCAGCGAGGGACTAGCGGGAGCCTACGAGCAGTACTTC. Protein product: CASSEGLAGAYEQYF.

The chain carries TRBV7-9 and TRBJ1-6; 9 positions match TRBD1. The CDR3 length is 17 residues. V was clipped by 3 bases and J by 2 bases; unmatched bases: 5. The germline V gene encodes CDR1 SEHNR and CDR2 FQNEAQ (reference sequence). The chain's CDR3 is CASSFTGGMTYNSPLHF. CDR3 sequence (DNA): TGTGCCAGCAGCTTTACAGGGGGCATGACCTATAATTCACCCCTCCACTTT.

The genes are TRBV9 and TRBJ1-2, with D possibly being TRBD1 (5 bases). Germline CDR1 and CDR2: SGDLS and YYNGEE. This CDR3 comprises 14 residues. The V gene lost 0 bases and the J gene lost 4 bases, with 10 bases spanning the gap. This CDR3 reads CASSVEEGTYGYTF. The CDR3 DNA reads as TGTGCCAGCAGCGTAGAAGAGGGGACCTATGGCTACACCTTC. Filled out from reference TRBV9 and TRBJ1-2, the complete variable domain reads DSGVTQTPKHLITATGQRVTLRCSPRSGDLSVYWYQQSLDQGLQFLIQYYNGEERAKGNILERFSAQQFPDLHSELNLSSLELGDSALYFCASSVEEGTYGYTFGSGTRLTVV.

As DNA, the CDR3 is TGTGCCAGCCGAACCGGGGGGGTCGGCACTGAAGCTTTCTTT. Translation: CASRTGGVGTEAFF. This sequence joins TRBV28 and TRBJ1-1, with D possibly TRBD1 on 5 matching bases. The V end was cut by 8 bases, the J end by 4 bases, with 17 bases between. Germline values: CDR1 MDHEN, CDR2 SYDVKM. The CDR3 is 14 residues long.

This chain links TRBV20-1 with TRBJ1-1; D is ambiguous. The ends were cut back, 5 bases at V and 11 bases at J, with 15 bases in the middle. The length of the CDR3 is 11 residues. From germline, CDR1 is DFQATT and CDR2 SNEGSKA (reference sequence). The CDR3 protein is CSADPVSSAFF. In nucleotides, the CDR3 is TGCAGTGCTGACCCGGTATCGAGCGCTTTCTTT.

The V call is TRBV9, the J call TRBJ1-2; 7 nucleotides agree with TRBD1. This CDR3 has 14 amino acids. V shed 3 bases, J shed 4 bases, and the junction held 6 bases outside the gene matches. CDR1 is SGDLS and CDR2 is YYNGEE in the germline V gene. CDR3 sequence: CASSAQGMFYGYTF. The CDR3 coding sequence is TGTGCCAGCAGCGCACAGGGGATGTTCTATGGCTACACCTTC.

V gene TRBV30 combines with J gene TRBJ1-1, with D unclear. Germline V lookup: CDR1 GTSNPN, CDR2 SVGIG (reference sequence). The V and J ends lost 6 bases and 1 base respectively, with 15 bases between them. This CDR3 spans 14 amino acids. This CDR3 is CACLRPRSNTEAFF. The CDR3 bases are TGTGCCTGCCTACGACCCAGGTCGAACACTGAAGCTTTCTTT.

This sequence joins TRBV25-1 and TRBJ2-1; no firm D call. The CDR3 is made up of 12 amino acids. The germline V gene encodes CDR1 MGHDK and CDR2 SYGVNS. Trimming cost V 4 bases and J 3 bases, with 4 bases left between them. The CDR3 loop reads CASSVGYNEQFF. In DNA, the CDR3 is TGTGCCAGCAGTGTGGGCTACAATGAGCAGTTCTTC.

The chain recombines TRBV29-1 with TRBJ2-2, with D unclear. Germline loops: CDR1 SQVTM, CDR2 ANQGSEA. The CDR3 is made up of 15 amino acids. V shed 0 bases and J shed 0 bases, with 8 bases lying between them. The CDR3 loop reads CSVEDRRANTGELFF. The CDR3 nucleotides are TGCAGCGTTGAAGATCGACGGGCGAACACCGGGGAGCTGTTTTTT.

The rearrangement joins TRBV23-1 to TRBJ2-5; D is undetermined. TRBV23-1 has ORF status, its function being uncertain. V lost 9 bases to trimming and J lost 2 bases, with 16 bases between them. The CDR3 consists of 14 residues. CDR3 sequence (DNA): TGCGCCAGTATCTTGTTGGCAGCACAAGAGACCCAGTACTTC. This sequence encodes CASILLAAQETQYF.

J is TRBJ2-7 and V is TRBV4-1, with D possibly being TRBD1 or TRBD2 (6 bases each). Trimming stripped 4 bases from V and 4 bases from J, with 14 bases between. The CDR3 sequence is 14 residues long. Germline V gene data show CDR1 as MGHRA and CDR2 as YSYEKL. CDR3 loop: CASSPRDTTYEQYF. In nucleotides, the CDR3 is TGCGCCAGCAGCCCGCGGGACACCACATACGAGCAGTACTTC.

The rearrangement joins TRBV11-3 to TRBJ1-1; D unclear. The CDR3 sequence is 13 residues long. Deletions cut 5 bases from V and 5 bases from J, with 12 bases between. Germline CDR1 and CDR2: SGHNT and YENEEA. The DNA of the CDR3 is TGTGCCAGCAGCCCAACCAGTGGGACTGAAGCTTTCTTT. This encodes CASSPTSGTEAFF. The full variable domain, completed using reference TRBV11-3 and TRBJ1-1, is EAGVVQSPRYKIIEKKQPVAFWCNPISGHNTLYWYLQNLGQGPELLIRYENEEAVDDSQLPKDRFSAERLKGVDSTLKIQPAELGDSAVYLCASSPTSGTEAFFGQGTRLTVV.

CDR3 loop: CASSFGAAGGTEAFF. DNA of the CDR3: TGTGCCAGCAGCTTTGGAGCGGCGGGAGGTACTGAAGCTTTCTTT. This chain links TRBV7-8 with TRBJ1-1; D is ambiguous. Germline values: CDR1 SGHVS, CDR2 FQNEAQ. The V gene lost 3 bases and the J gene lost 5 bases, with 16 bases spanning the gap. This CDR3 region has 15 residues.